Detailed here is one TCR beta chain. The sample is drawn from a study of early T cells in non-severe SARS-CoV-2 infection. On the study more broadly: Sequencing of bulk RNA from unsorted whole blood was done, without chain pairing.

V was clipped by 1 base and J by 4 bases, with 10 bases between them. The CDR3 spans 14 residues. CDR1 is LGHDT, CDR2 YNNKEL, per germline (reference sequence). TCRdb re-called the 5' RACE reads with MiXCR, one entry per CDR3 protein. The sample holds about 61,000 distinct CDR3 sequences, 10% to 12% seen once. V gene TRBV3-1 combines with J gene TRBJ1-2; D gene uncertain. This sequence was found in an adult who was a healthcare worker with PCR-confirmed SARS-CoV-2 infection or an uninfected control (not recorded which). Sequences were obtained from whole blood. The CDR3 bases are TGTGCCAGCAGCCAAGCGGCGTCCCTCTATGGCTACACCTTC. Its translation is CASSQAASLYGYTF.